The 6 T cell receptor beta chains below come from one sample, sequenced in a study of blood T cell repertoires in COVID-19. Profiling relied on immunoSEQ multiplex PCR, and the TCRdb table lists in-frame clones only, not all of them. The table includes about 310,000 clones, around 89% detected once. Sequencing was done on a sample of peripheral blood. Source of these receptors: a woman in her forties with COVID-19, enrolled during active disease.

CDR3 sequence: CASSARHNQPQHF. Written as DNA, the CDR3 is TGTGCCAGCAGTGCCCGACACAATCAGCCCCAGCATTTT. The J gene is TRBJ1-5, the V gene TRBV27; unclear D gene. Germline V CDR1 and CDR2: MNHEY, SMNVEV (reference sequence). V was shortened by 5 bases and J by 3 bases, with 8 bases between the two germline ends. The CDR3 is 13 residues long.

On this clone itself: The conserved closing phenylalanine or tryptophan is absent in this CDR3, likely reflecting a read error. The limits of the CDR3 on the DNA are not certain, so only TCRdb's listed CDR3 is given. The CDR3 here is CASLSTAPFC. The chain combines TRBV2 with TRBJ1-2; TRBD1 is the table's D call and was not checked against the DNA. The V gene's germline CDR1 is SNHLY and CDR2 FYNNEI. Counting both end residues, the CDR3 totals 10 amino acids.

The chain has TRBV6-5 and TRBJ2-3; D remains unclear. V gave up 0 bases and J gave up 2 bases, with 9 bases separating them. CDR3 length equals 15 residues. CDR1 is MNHEY and CDR2 is SVGAGI in the germline V gene. The CDR3 DNA reads TGTGCCAGCAGTTACTCGAGAGGCTTCACAGATACGCAGTATTTT. This sequence encodes CASSYSRGFTDTQYF.

The rearrangement joins TRBV19 to TRBJ2-2; no firm D call. Germline CDR1 reads LNHDA; CDR2 reads SQIVND (reference sequence). The CDR3 covers 13 residues. V lost 0 bases to trimming and J lost 6 bases, with 5 bases between them. The CDR3 region is CASSIDRAGELFF. CDR3 nucleotides: TGTGCCAGTAGTATAGATCGGGCCGGGGAGCTGTTTTTT.

There are a few counts of this clone. The genes are TRBV28 and TRBJ1-6; D ambiguous. The CDR3 has 14 residues. Trimming pared 6 bases from V and 8 bases from J, leaving 14 bases between. CDR1 is MDHEN, CDR2 SYDVKM, per germline. The DNA for the CDR3 is TGTGCCAGCAGGACGGAGACTAGCTATTCACCCCTCCACTTT. Translation: CASRTETSYSPLHF.

This clone has only one observation. V is TRBV20-1 and J is TRBJ1-5, with D hard to call. This CDR3 region has 15 residues. Trimming shortened V by 3 bases and J by 0 bases, and 12 bases separated the two germline ends. Germline CDR1 reads DFQATT; CDR2 reads SNEGSKA (reference sequence). The CDR3 reads CSASKGDFSNQPQHF. In DNA, the CDR3 is TGCAGTGCTAGTAAAGGTGACTTTAGCAATCAGCCCCAGCATTTT.